Below, one T cell receptor (beta chain) is given with its context. This clonotype was detected only a few times. Its antigen target is currently unknown. No base quality information exists; no much larger clone differs at one position. To demonstrate the VDJtools post-analysis software, TCR beta repertoires were profiled from the peripheral blood of about 14 young patients with multiple sclerosis. The multiple sclerosis patients were children and adolescents ranging in age from about 6 to 17 years. This specimen comes from a study of post-analysis software for immune sequencing data (dated by TCRdb to about 2015). Background for the entire study: Disease courses on record covered relapsing-remitting, secondary progressive and progressive-relapsing multiple sclerosis, though some patients had no subtype annotation. A subset of samples was prepared in parallel using single-end sample barcoding, then pooled and co-amplified after Illumina adapter ligation. The patient repertoires were compared against approximately ten previously published healthy control repertoires obtained from donors aged about 6 to 25 years.

The germline V gene encodes CDR1 MGHRA and CDR2 YSYEKL. The junction shows trimming of 0 bases on V and 4 bases on J, and the gene matches do not reach 7 bases of it. Counted from cysteine to phenylalanine, this CDR3 has 18 amino acids. Only the CDR3 portion is preserved as DNA: 54 bases, with reading frame beginning at the first base. Libraries were constructed by PCR. TCRdb shows the sequencer as Illumina HiSeq 2500. To reduce PCR and sequencing biases, unique molecular identifiers were built into the TCR beta cDNA libraries. Approximately 500,000 cDNA molecules were obtained for every 1 to 10 million input T cells, so each molecule roughly corresponded to one T cell. The patient libraries were prepared and sequenced using the same protocol as the earlier healthy control dataset. Within a given batch, samples were prepared together, multiplexed and sequenced on the same HiSeq lane. The authors' analysis ran thus. Raw barcoded reads were processed with MIGEC, discarding single-read molecular identifier groups before consensus assembly and CDR3 extraction. Clonotype tables were post-analysed with VDJtools, normalizing diversity by down-sampling all datasets to the smallest sample size. Repertoire overlap clustering matched CDR3 amino acid but not nucleotide sequences to correct batch-related cross-sample contamination. Using fastp trimming at Q25 and MiXCR clonotype assembly, TCRdb reanalyzed the public sequencing data and kept in-frame beta chains. Records with the same CDR3 protein are collapsed into one entry carrying the most frequent genes and DNA. TCRdb's processing, not the study's, gives the V and J calls here. The sample table holds roughly 800,000 distinct CDR3 sequences, of which under 70% were seen once. The top ten constitute roughly 4.4% of the sample.

The paper as a whole reports these results and caveats: The control group was slightly older than the multiple sclerosis patient group. Four to six TRBV segments, including TRBV5-6, TRBV5-1 and TRBV20-1, were significantly more frequent in patients than controls. Direct clustering with F measure revealed strong co-clustering of samples prepared in the same batch, which led to a batch-effect correction. Compared with controls, multiple sclerosis patients had significantly lower normalized Chao1 diversity, a finding suggesting substantial peripheral T-cell clonal expansion.

The material sequenced was blood. The receptor chain draws on TRBV4-1 and TRBJ2-3; 13 bases in between match TRBD2. This sequence originates from a girl between 5 and 17 years old with multiple sclerosis. The DNA sequence follows: TGCGCCAGCAGCCAAGAGGATCCGGGACTAGCGGGGTCAGATACGCAGTATTTT. The translation is CASSQEDPGLAGSDTQYF.